This T cell receptor beta chain was found in a study of blood T cell repertoires in COVID-19. Study details: The cDNA or gDNA used as material had been derived from T cells, B-cell-depleted T cells, or PBMCs.

Study processing details: Estimates of nucleated cell counts were drawn from the amplification of reference gene primers. TCRdb's copy holds only in-frame clones and misses some; the assay was immunoSEQ multiplex PCR. The V and J calls and clone size were taken over from that table, and D and trimming were inferred from the DNA. The sample gives roughly 200,000 clones, approximately 90% of which show up once; roughly a sixth is in the top ten. The CDR3 runs 16 residues. Germline V lookup: CDR1 KGHDR, CDR2 SFDVKD. Between the trimmed V and J ends, which lost 2 bases and 7 bases, there was a span of 20 bases.

The chain links TRBV24-1 to TRBJ2-7; D may be TRBD2 (7 bases). The receptor's source is a man aged 50-60 years with COVID-19, enrolled during active disease. The sequencing sample was made of peripheral blood. CDR3 loop: CATSDSPLGGAGEQYF. The CDR3 coding sequence is TGTGCCACCAGTGATTCCCCCTTAGGGGGGGCGGGTGAGCAGTACTTC.